This TCR beta chain is drawn from a study of T cells in Graves' hyperthyroidism and ophthalmopathy. Concerning this clonotype itself: What it binds is not known.

Study-wide results and limits: Among thyroid clonotypes expanded above 0.001, most also appeared in blood. Ophthalmopathy cases were set apart from stable hyperthyroidism by a 13 V-J model.

The CDR3 length is 14 residues. Germline CDR1 and CDR2: SEHNR and FQNEAQ (reference sequence). J was trimmed by 8 bases and V by 2 bases; bases with no gene match: 6. Regions amplified from RNA transcripts were the TCR beta CDR3 regions. A first-round RT-PCR of the TCR CDR3 used the HTBI primer set. Via MiXCR, TCRdb re-called the multiplex PCR reads, giving one row per CDR3 protein. The sample holds around 720,000 distinct CDR3 sequences, 35% seen once. The authors deemed Graves' hyperthyroidism stable absent ophthalmopathy progression within 18 months. The study left out patients who had uncontrolled infection, other autoimmune disease, pregnancy or lactation.

The sample comprised blood. The V and J genes are TRBV7-9 and TRBJ1-2; TRBD1 matches at 9 bases. This receptor was taken from a woman in her forties with Graves' hyperthyroidism. This chain's CDR3 is CASSLWDRDMGYTF. In DNA form, the CDR3 reads TGTGCCAGCAGCTTATGGGACAGGGATATGGGCTACACCTTC.